This record concerns one T cell receptor beta chain sequence. The clone's antigen remains unknown. Base qualities are missing; no much larger clone stands one base away. Its CDR3 holds 14 amino acids, cysteine through phenylalanine. Of the read, only the CDR3 DNA is kept; its 42 bases are in frame from base 1. At the junction V is shortened by 5 bases and J by 2 bases, with 13 bases in between. CDR1 and CDR2, per the germline V gene, are SGHTA and FQGTGA. The record originates from a study of OX40 agonist ivuxolimab in advanced cancers. Notes on the research overall: The costimulatory receptor OX40 (CD134) was targeted by ivuxolimab, a fully human IgG2 agonistic monoclonal antibody. A male proportion of 82.7% and a mean age of approximately 61 years, ranging from 23 to 79, were recorded for the dose-escalation cohort. Intravenous ivuxolimab was administered to patients every 2 weeks at six dose levels: 0.01, 0.1, 0.3, 1.5, 3 and 10 mg/kg. Partial responses occurred in three dose-escalation patients: two with cutaneous melanoma and one with hepatocellular carcinoma. The paper covers the monotherapy dose-escalation part of the phase I ivuxolimab trial, which included N ≈ 54 patients. Patients were allowed to have had prior anti-PD-1, anti-PD-L1 or anti-CTLA-4 therapy, and approximately 40% of the dose-escalation patients had been treated with checkpoint inhibitors. The point of sequencing TCRbeta in the periphery was to test whether ivuxolimab changed TCR sequence diversity and drove clonal T-cell expansion. Of the approximately 53 patients in dose escalation, about 20 had hepatocellular carcinoma, some 15 had melanoma, 9 had renal cell carcinoma and 9 had head and neck cancer. What the research found in general, with its limitations: After ivuxolimab, expanded clones were on average more numerous among CD8+ T cells than among CD4+ T cells. At doses of 0.1 to 3.0 mg/kg, clonal expansion of both CD4+ and CD8+ T cells in blood was seen between baseline and week 6. Low levels of normalized T-cell clonal expansion were also seen in some nonresponding patients. In the 0.1-3.0 mg/kg groups, partial responders had among the lowest normalized peripheral clonal expansion, particularly in CD8+ T cells. The antigen specificity of the peripheral T cells that underwent clonal expansion was not determined.

The trial excluded patients who had a history of autoimmune disease or who were on systemic immunosuppression. Peripheral blood for TCR sequencing was collected from all dose cohorts at baseline, on cycle 4 day 1, and on cycle 7 day 1. Samples came from an open-label, multicenter, first-in-human phase I dose-escalation trial of ivuxolimab. The trial enrolled adults with locally advanced or metastatic head and neck squamous cell, hepatocellular, melanoma or renal cell carcinoma. Before TCR sequencing, CD4+ and CD8+ T cells were separately sorted from peripheral blood. Genomic DNA was isolated from the sorted cells so that the TCRbeta CDR3 region could be sequenced. The immunoSEQ Assay was used for sequencing of TCRbeta CDR3 regions. Drawn from immuneACCESS, this table holds only the in-frame rearrangements with V and J called that TCRdb kept. Clones are partly lost; checked studies trace under half to an unresolved V gene and leave the rest unexplained. The sample table lists approximately 69,000 clones, around nine tenths of them with a count of one. The leading ten clones occupy around 2.6% of the sample.

This sample comprised CD4+ or CD8+ T cells sorted from blood, obtained in a trial of the OX40 agonist ivuxolimab. The V and J genes are TRBV7-3 and TRBJ2-7; TRBD1 is a possible D gene, resting on 5 matching bases. This clonotype was sampled from an adult with an advanced solid tumor such as melanoma, head and neck, liver or kidney cancer. The nucleotides are TGTGCCAGCAGCCCTGGGGCAGGAGCCTACGAGCAGTACTTC. It is translated as CASSPGAGAYEQYF. Joined to the reference TRBV7-3 and TRBJ2-7 proteins, this CDR3 gives the full variable domain: GAGVSQTPSNKVTEKGKYVELRCDPISGHTALYWYRQSLGQGPEFLIYFQGTGAADDSGLPNDRFFAVRPEGSVSTLKIQRTERGDSAVYLCASSPGAGAYEQYFGPGTRLTVT.